The 14 T cell receptor beta chains listed next were all sequenced from one sample in a study of identical twins. TCRdb redid the calling of the 5' RACE reads with MiXCR, one entry per CDR3 protein. Of about 690,000 distinct CDR3 sequences listed, approximately 6% are singletons. The material sequenced was naive T cells sorted from blood. Source of these receptors: a man between 18 and 29 years old in good health.

This clonotype was detected a few times. The chain recombines TRBV28 with TRBJ2-3, with D unresolved. V lost 5 bases and J lost 1, with 13 bases in between. The CDR3 spans 15 residues. CDR1 MDHEN and CDR2 SYDVKM come from the germline V gene. This CDR3 reads CASSADKIGTDTQYF. Here the CDR3 DNA reads TGTGCCAGCAGTGCCGACAAGATCGGCACAGATACGCAGTATTTT.

This clonotype was seen ten or more times. The gene calls are TRBV19 and TRBJ2-7, with 11 bases aligning to TRBD2. V trimming: 5 bases; J trimming: 5 bases; junction bases outside the gene matches: 8. Germline values: CDR1 LNHDA, CDR2 SQIVND (reference sequence). The CDR3 loop spans 15 amino acids. CDR3 sequence (DNA): TGTGCCAGTAGTCTAACTAGCGGGAGAGTCGACGAGCAGTACTTC. This codes for CASSLTSGRVDEQYF.

This clonotype showed up many times. The chain recombines TRBV20-1 with TRBJ2-2, with 10 bases identical to TRBD1. Trimming removed 5 bases from V and 4 bases from J; junction bases left unmatched: 7. This CDR3 comprises 15 residues. Germline V gene sequence: CDR1 DFQATT, CDR2 SNEGSKA (reference sequence). CDR3 sequence: CSAPGQGGGTGELFF. The CDR3 nucleotides are TGCAGTGCTCCTGGACAGGGGGGAGGCACCGGGGAGCTGTTTTTT.

Ten or more counts support this clonotype. This rearrangement joins TRBV5-1 to TRBJ2-3; D not resolved. The CDR3 totals 15 residues. Germline V gives CDR1 SGHRS, CDR2 YFSETQ. Trimming took 1 base from V and 4 from J, leaving 13 bases between them. The CDR3 DNA is TGCGCCAGCAGCTTGAATCCATTAATCTCAGATACGCAGTATTTT. As protein: CASSLNPLISDTQYF.

The CDR3 sequence: CASSRLSGLQETQYF. Here the CDR3 DNA reads TGTGCCAGCAGCCGCCTATCAGGGCTACAAGAGACCCAGTACTTC. The chain has TRBV7-9 and TRBJ2-5, with a tentative D call TRBD1 (5 bases). Germline CDR1 is SEHNR and CDR2 is FQNEAQ (reference sequence). The V end lost 5 bases, the J end lost 2 bases, and 15 bases lay between the germline ends. The CDR3 is 15 amino acids. The variable domain in full, completed from reference TRBV7-9 and TRBJ2-5, reads DTGVSQNPRHKITKRGQNVTFRCDPISEHNRLYWYRQTLGQGPEFLTYFQNEAQLEKSRLLSDRFSAERPKGSFSTLEIQRTEQGDSAMYLCASSRLSGLQETQYFGPGTRLLVL.

The chain couples TRBV11-2 to TRBJ2-3; D is perhaps TRBD2 (6 bases). The CDR3 is made up of 15 amino acids. V lost 6 bases to trimming and J lost 6 bases, with 19 bases between them. From germline, CDR1 is SGHAT and CDR2 FQNNGV. The CDR3 spells CASRKLARAVDTQYF. CDR3 coding DNA: TGTGCCAGCAGGAAACTAGCAAGGGCGGTGGATACGCAGTATTTT. The whole variable domain, remainder taken from reference TRBV11-2 and TRBJ2-3, is EAGVAQSPRYKIIEKRQSVAFWCNPISGHATLYWYQQILGQGPKLLIQFQNNGVVDDSQLPKDRFSAERLKGVDSTLKIQPAKLEDSAVYLCASRKLARAVDTQYFGPGTRLTVL.

This clonotype was seen repeatedly, ten times or more. The junction departs from the called germline gene at one end, perhaps through a read error. The rearrangement joins TRBV28 to TRBJ2-1, with no clear D. Germline V CDR1 and CDR2: MDHEN, SYDVKM. CDR3 length: 14 amino acids. CDR3 sequence reads: CASSPPGSHNEQFF. For the CDR3, the DNA is TGTGCCAGCAGTCCCCCCGGCTCCCACAATGAGCAGTTCTTC.

This clonotype was found a few times. The chain has TRBV12-3 or TRBV12-4 and TRBJ1-1; D not certain. Trimming took off 7 bases at V and 1 base at J, with 13 bases between the two ends. CDR3 size: 14 residues. The CDR3 sequence is CASIDPYENTEAFF. The CDR3 DNA is TGTGCCAGCATTGATCCGTACGAGAACACTGAAGCTTTCTTT.

The rearrangement uses TRBV12-3 or TRBV12-4 and TRBJ2-2; D tentatively reads TRBD1 or TRBD2 (5 bases each). The V end was cut by 1 base, the J end by 6 bases, with 9 bases between. The CDR3 covers 14 residues. CDR3 in amino acids: CASSLEGPSGELFF. The CDR3 region has the DNA TGTGCCAGCAGTTTAGAGGGACCCTCCGGGGAGCTGTTTTTT.

This clonotype was detected many times. The gene calls are TRBV20-1 and TRBJ1-1; D is perhaps TRBD1 (5 bases). The CDR3 contains 12 residues. The ends were cut back, 6 bases at V and 2 bases at J, with 10 bases in the middle. CDR1 is DFQATT, CDR2 SNEGSKA, per germline (reference sequence). The CDR3, as DNA: TGCAGTGCCCTGAGGGGAAACACTGAAGCTTTCTTT. Translating gives CSALRGNTEAFF.

This clonotype was seen more than once but under ten times. The genes are TRBV19 and TRBJ2-1, with TRBD2 identical over 7 bases. Germline loops: CDR1 LNHDA, CDR2 SQIVND (reference sequence). CDR3 length equals 13 residues. Trimming took 5 bases from V and 7 from J; bases not matched to a gene: 5. DNA for the CDR3: TGTGCCAGTAGTTCCACTAGCGCAAATGAGCAGTTCTTC. Amino acids: CASSSTSANEQFF.

This clonotype occurred many times. V usage is TRBV6-5 and J usage is TRBJ2-7, with TRBD1 as a possible D gene (5 bases). Trimming stripped 0 bases from V and 1 base from J, with 10 bases between. Germline V lookup: CDR1 MNHEY, CDR2 SVGAGI. The CDR3 consists of 15 residues. CDR3 in DNA: TGTGCCAGCAGTTACTCGCCACAGGTTTCCTACGAGCAGTACTTC. It is translated as CASSYSPQVSYEQYF.

This clonotype turned up a few times. The chain uses TRBV11-1 and TRBJ1-1; 10 positions agree with TRBD1. The CDR3 consists of 15 residues. J gave up 7 bases and V 5 bases, and 10 bases lay outside the gene matches. Germline V gives CDR1 SGHAT, CDR2 FQDESV (reference sequence). The CDR3 sequence is CASSPRQGAVNEAFF. The DNA of the CDR3 is TGTGCCAGCAGCCCGAGACAGGGGGCGGTTAATGAAGCTTTCTTT.

This clonotype showed up just a few times. The chain links TRBV11-1 to TRBJ2-1, with 13 bases matching TRBD2. V shed 5 bases, J shed 10 bases, and the junction held 20 bases outside the gene matches. The CDR3 has 19 amino acids. Germline lookup yields CDR1 SGHAT and CDR2 FQDESV (reference sequence). The CDR3 region is CASSPRLAGGRLSPEEQFF. CDR3 DNA sequence: TGTGCCAGCAGCCCTCGACTAGCGGGAGGTAGATTAAGTCCGGAAGAGCAGTTCTTC.